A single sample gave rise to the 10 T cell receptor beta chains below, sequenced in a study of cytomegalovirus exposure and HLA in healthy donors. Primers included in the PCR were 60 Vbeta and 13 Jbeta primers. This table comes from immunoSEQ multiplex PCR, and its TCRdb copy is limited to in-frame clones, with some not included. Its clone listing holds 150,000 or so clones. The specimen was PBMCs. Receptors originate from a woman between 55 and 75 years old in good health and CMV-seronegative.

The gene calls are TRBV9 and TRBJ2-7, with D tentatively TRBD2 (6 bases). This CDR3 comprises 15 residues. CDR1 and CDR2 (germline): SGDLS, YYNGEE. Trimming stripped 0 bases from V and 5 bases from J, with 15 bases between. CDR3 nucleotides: TGTGCCAGCAGCGTAGAACCAGGAGGGAGGAACGAGCAGTACTTC. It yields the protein CASSVEPGGRNEQYF.

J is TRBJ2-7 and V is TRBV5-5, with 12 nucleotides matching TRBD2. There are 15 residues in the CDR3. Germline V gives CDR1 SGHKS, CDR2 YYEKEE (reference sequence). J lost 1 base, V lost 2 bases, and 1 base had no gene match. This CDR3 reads CASSLLAGGSYEQYF. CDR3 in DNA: TGTGCCAGCAGCTTACTAGCGGGGGGTTCCTACGAGCAGTACTTC.

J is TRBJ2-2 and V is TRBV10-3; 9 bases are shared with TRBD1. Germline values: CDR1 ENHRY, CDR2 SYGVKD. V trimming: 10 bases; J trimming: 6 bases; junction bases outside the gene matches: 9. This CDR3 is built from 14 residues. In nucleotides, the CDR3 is TGTGCCACAGAACCGGGACAGGGAGCCGGGGAGCTGTTTTTT. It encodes CATEPGQGAGELFF.

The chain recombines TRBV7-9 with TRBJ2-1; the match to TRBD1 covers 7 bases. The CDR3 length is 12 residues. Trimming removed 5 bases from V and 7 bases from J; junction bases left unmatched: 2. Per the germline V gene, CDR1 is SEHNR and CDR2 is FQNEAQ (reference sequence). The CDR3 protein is CASSMTGNEQFF. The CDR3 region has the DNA TGTGCCAGCAGCATGACAGGGAATGAGCAGTTCTTC.

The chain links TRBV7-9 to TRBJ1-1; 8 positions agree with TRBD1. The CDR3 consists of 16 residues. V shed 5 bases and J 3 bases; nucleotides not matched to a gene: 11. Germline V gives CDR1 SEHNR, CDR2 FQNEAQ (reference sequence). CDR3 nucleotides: TGTGCCAGCAGCGTGAGGCAGGGGGCGTTGTACACTGAAGCTTTCTTT. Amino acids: CASSVRQGALYTEAFF.

The CDR3 spells CASSSGGASSYEQYF. The CDR3 DNA sequence: TGCGCCAGCAGCTCTGGCGGGGCGAGCTCCTACGAGCAGTACTTC. V gene TRBV5-1 combines with J gene TRBJ2-7, with a weak D call TRBD2 (6 bases). Trimming left V 3 bases short and J 0 bases short, with 13 bases between. In germline, CDR1 is SGHRS, CDR2 YFSETQ. The CDR3 runs to 15 residues.

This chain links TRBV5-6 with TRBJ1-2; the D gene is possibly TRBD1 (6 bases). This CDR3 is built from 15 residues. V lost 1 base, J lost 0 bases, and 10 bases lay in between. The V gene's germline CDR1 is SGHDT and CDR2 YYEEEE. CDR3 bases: TGTGCCAGCAGCTTGATAGGGGACACTAACTATGGCTACACCTTC. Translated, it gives CASSLIGDTNYGYTF.

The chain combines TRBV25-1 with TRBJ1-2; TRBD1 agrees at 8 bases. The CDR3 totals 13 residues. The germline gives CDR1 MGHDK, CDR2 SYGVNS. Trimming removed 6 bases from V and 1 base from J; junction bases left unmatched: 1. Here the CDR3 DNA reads TGTGCCAGCAGGGGACAGGTTAACTATGGCTACACCTTC. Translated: CASRGQVNYGYTF.

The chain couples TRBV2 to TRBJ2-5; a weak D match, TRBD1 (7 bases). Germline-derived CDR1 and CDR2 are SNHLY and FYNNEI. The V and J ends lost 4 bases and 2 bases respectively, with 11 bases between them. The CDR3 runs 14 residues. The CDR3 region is CASSGRGRQETQYF. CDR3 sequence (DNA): TGTGCCAGCAGTGGGAGGGGGCGGCAAGAGACCCAGTACTTC. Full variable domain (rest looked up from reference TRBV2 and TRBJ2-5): EPEVTQTPSHQVTQMGQEVILRCVPISNHLYFYWYRQILGQKVEFLVSFYNNEISEKSEIFDDQFSVERPDGSNFTLKIRSTKLEDSAMYFCASSGRGRQETQYFGPGTRLLVL.

DNA of the CDR3: TGTGCCAGCAGCTTGGGTCGCGGGGGGAAGACCGGGGAGCTGTTTTTT. Translating gives CASSLGRGGKTGELFF. J is TRBJ2-2 and V is TRBV5-4; 8 nucleotides agree with TRBD2. Germline CDR1 is SGHNT and CDR2 is YYREEE (reference sequence). Losses at the gene ends were 0 bases for V and 5 bases for J; bases not matched to a gene: 6. The CDR3 contains 16 residues. The full variable domain, in which reference TRBV5-4 and TRBJ2-2 provide the parts outside the CDR3, is ETGVTQSPTHLIKTRGQQVTLRCSSQSGHNTVSWYQQALGQGPQFIFQYYREEENGRGNFPPRFSGLQFPNYSSELNVNALELDDSALYLCASSLGRGGKTGELFFGEGSRLTVL.